This TCR beta chain is from a study of T cell responses to AZD1222 COVID-19 vaccine. Notes on the study in general: The donor cohort was predominantly white British with a female majority, and clonal diversity may have been underestimated.

This CDR3 is built from 13 residues. V lost 5 bases and J lost 3, with 10 bases in between. Germline V gives CDR1 ENHRY, CDR2 SYGVKD. A note on this clone: No antigen is known for it.

This table comes from immunoSEQ multiplex PCR, and its TCRdb copy is limited to in-frame clones, with some not included. The repertoire holds about 150,000 clones, about 87% seen once, with roughly 3.5% in the top ten. The receptor comes from an adult in good health. The V gene is TRBV10-3, the J gene TRBJ1-1; maybe TRBD1 (5 bases). Specimen: peripheral blood, collected on day 0 of MenACWY control vaccination. The CDR3, as DNA: TGTGCCATCAGTACAGGTTTGCACACTGAAGCTTTCTTT. Encoded protein: CAISTGLHTEAFF.